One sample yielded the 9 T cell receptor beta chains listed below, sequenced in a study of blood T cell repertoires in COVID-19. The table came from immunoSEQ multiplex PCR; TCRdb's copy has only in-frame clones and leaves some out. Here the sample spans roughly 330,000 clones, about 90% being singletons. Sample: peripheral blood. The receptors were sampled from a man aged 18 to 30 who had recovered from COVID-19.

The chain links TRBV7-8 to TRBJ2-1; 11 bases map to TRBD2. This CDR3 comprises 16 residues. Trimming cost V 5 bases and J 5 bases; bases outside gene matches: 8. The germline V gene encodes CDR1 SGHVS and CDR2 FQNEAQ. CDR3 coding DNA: TGTGCCAGCAGCATGCCTAGCGGGAGGACGAACAATGAGCAGTTCTTC. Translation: CASSMPSGRTNNEQFF.

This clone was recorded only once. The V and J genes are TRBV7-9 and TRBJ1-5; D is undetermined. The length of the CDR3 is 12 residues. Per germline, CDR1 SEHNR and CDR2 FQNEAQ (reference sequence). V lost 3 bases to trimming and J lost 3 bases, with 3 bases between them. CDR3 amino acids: CASSLYNQPQHF. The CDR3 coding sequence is TGTGCCAGCAGCTTGTACAATCAGCCCCAGCATTTT.

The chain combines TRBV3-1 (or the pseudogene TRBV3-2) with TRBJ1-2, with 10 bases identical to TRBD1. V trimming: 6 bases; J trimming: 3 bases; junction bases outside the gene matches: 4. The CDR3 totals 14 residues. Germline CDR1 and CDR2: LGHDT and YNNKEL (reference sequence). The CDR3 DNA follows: TGTGCCAGCAGACGACAGGGGGCGGACTATGGCTACACCTTC. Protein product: CASRRQGADYGYTF.

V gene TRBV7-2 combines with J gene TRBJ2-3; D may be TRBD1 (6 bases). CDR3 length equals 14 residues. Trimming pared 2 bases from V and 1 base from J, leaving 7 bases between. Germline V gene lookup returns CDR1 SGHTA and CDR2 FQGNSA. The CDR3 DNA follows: TGTGCCAGCAGCTTATCAGGGGGCACAGATACGCAGTATTTT. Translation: CASSLSGGTDTQYF.

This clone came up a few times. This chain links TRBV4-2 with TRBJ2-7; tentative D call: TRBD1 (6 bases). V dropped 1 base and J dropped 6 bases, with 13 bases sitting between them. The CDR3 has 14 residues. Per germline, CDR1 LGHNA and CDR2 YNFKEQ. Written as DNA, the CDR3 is TGTGCCAGCAGCCAAGGGGACACCTGGAGCGAGCAGTACTTC. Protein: CASSQGDTWSEQYF.

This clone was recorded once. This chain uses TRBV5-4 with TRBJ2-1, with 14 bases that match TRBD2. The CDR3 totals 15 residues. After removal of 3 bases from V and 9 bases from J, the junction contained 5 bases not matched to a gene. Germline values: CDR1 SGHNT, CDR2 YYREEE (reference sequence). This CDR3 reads CASSSGLAGGSEQFF. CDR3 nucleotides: TGTGCCAGCAGCTCCGGACTAGCGGGGGGAAGTGAGCAGTTCTTC. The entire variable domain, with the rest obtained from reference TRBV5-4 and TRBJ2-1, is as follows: ETGVTQSPTHLIKTRGQQVTLRCSSQSGHNTVSWYQQALGQGPQFIFQYYREEENGRGNFPPRFSGLQFPNYSSELNVNALELDDSALYLCASSSGLAGGSEQFFGPGTRLTVL.

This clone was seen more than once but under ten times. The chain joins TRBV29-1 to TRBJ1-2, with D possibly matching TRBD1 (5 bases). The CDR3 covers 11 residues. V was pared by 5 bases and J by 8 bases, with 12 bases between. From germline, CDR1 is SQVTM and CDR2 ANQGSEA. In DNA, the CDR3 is TGCAGCGTTTGGGCACAGGACGGCTACACCTTC. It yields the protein CSVWAQDGYTF.

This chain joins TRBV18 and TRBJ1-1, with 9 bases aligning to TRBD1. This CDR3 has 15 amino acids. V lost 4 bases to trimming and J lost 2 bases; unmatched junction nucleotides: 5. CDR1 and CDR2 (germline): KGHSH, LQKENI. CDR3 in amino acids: CASSRDREINTEAFF. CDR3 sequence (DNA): TGTGCCAGCTCACGGGACAGGGAGATAAACACTGAAGCTTTCTTT. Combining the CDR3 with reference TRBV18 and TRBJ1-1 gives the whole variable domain NAGVMQNPRHLVRRRGQEARLRCSPMKGHSHVYWYRQLPEEGLKFMVYLQKENIIDESGMPKERFSAEFPKEGPSILRIQQVVRGDSAAYFCASSRDREINTEAFFGQGTRLTVV.

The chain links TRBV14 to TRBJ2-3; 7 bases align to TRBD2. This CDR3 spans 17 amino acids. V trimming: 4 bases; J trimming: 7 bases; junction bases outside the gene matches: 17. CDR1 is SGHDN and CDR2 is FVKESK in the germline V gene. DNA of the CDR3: TGTGCCAGCAGCCTCCCCGGGGAGGGCAGCGTAGGAAATACGCAGTATTTT. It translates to CASSLPGEGSVGNTQYF.